These T cell receptor beta chains were read from a single sample in a study of cytomegalovirus exposure and HLA in healthy donors. Only in-frame clones appear in the TCRdb table, and some are missing; sequencing was by immunoSEQ multiplex PCR. The sample records some 190,000 clones, 75% to 85% being singletons. Sequencing was performed on PBMCs. The receptors originated from a young man in good health and CMV-seronegative. CDR3s leave out the opening cysteine and the closing phenylalanine or tryptophan.

V gene,CDR3 length,J gene,CDR3 protein
TRBV27,10,TRBJ1-5,ASSFTGQPQH
TRBV28,12,TRBJ1-6,ASSFVGRNSPLH
TRBV29-1,9,TRBJ2-3,RDPEPGIAY
TRBV7-9,14,TRBJ2-7,ASSSSLGDRGYEQY
TRBV5-6,15,TRBJ2-1,ASSLAVGQGSWNEQF
TRBV25-1,15,TRBJ1-1,ASSRQGAEGMNTEAF
TRBV27,11,TRBJ1-2,ASSGGVNYGYT
TRBV5-5,11,TRBJ1-1,ASSIQPNTEAF
TRBV2,9,TRBJ2-7,ASSDTGKQY
TRBV5-1,14,TRBJ2-2,ASSLRQGGGTGELF
TRBV21-1,13,TRBJ2-2,ASSKVQGNTGELF
TRBV6-1,14,TRBJ2-7,ASSEGALAGNYEQY
TRBV5-1,12,TRBJ1-1,ASSAGGAGTEAF
TRBV2,17,TRBJ2-1,ASSEAGSGRAGNYNEQF
TRBV25-1,12,TRBJ2-7,ASSESRTSAEQY
TRBV19,12,TRBJ2-5,ASSATGGGETQY